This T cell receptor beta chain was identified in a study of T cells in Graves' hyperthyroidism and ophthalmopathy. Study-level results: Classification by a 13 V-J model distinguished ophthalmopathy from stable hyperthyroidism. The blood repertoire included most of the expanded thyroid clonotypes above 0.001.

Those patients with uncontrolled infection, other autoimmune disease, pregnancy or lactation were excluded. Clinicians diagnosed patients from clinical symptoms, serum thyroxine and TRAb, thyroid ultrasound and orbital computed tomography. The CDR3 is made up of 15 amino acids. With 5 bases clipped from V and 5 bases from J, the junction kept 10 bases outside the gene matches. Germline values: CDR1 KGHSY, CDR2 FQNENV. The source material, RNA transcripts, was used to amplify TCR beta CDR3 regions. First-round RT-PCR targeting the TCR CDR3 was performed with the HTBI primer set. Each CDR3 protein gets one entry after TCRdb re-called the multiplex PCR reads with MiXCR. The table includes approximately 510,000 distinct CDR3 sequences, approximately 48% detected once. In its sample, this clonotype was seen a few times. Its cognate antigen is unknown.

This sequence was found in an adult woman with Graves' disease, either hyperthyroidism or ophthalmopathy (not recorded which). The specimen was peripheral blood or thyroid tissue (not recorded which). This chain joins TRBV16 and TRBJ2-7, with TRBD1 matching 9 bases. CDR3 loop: CASSKAPQGANEQYF. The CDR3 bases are TGTGCCAGCAGCAAAGCCCCACAGGGGGCCAACGAGCAGTACTTC.